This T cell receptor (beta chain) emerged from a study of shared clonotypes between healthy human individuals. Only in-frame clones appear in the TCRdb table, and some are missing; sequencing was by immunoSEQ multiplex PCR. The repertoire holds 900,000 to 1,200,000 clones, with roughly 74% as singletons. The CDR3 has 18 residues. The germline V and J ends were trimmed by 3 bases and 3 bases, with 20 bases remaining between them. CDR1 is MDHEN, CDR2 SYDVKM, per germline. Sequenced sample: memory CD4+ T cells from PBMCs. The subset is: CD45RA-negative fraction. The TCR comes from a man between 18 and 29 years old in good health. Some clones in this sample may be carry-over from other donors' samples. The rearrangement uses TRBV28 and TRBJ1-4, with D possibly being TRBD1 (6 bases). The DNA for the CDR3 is TGTGCCAGCAGTTTTTTGTTCTTGAGACAGGTAGCTAATGAAAAACTGTTTTTT. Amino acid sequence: CASSFLFLRQVANEKLFF.